The clone carrying this TCR beta chain was picked up one time. Its target is not known. The table came from immunoSEQ multiplex PCR; TCRdb's copy has only in-frame clones and leaves some out. Among approximately 150,000 clones, just under 95% were seen once, and the ten largest hold 1.1% to 1.5%. Trimming took 4 bases from V and 9 from J; bases not matched to a gene: 12. This CDR3 has 15 residues. CDR1 and CDR2 (germline): SEHNR, FQNEAQ (reference sequence). This sample was taken from a study of T cell responses to AZD1222 COVID-19 vaccine. Study outcomes and limitations: Of the AZD1222 recipients, only six or seven were seropositive at baseline.

This TCR was sampled from an adult in good health. The chain joins TRBV7-9 to TRBJ1-5, with 7 nucleotides matching TRBD1. The sequencing used peripheral blood, collected on day 0 of AZD1222 vaccination. The CDR3, as DNA: TGTGCCAGCAGCTACCTACAGGGGCCGCCCTGGCCCCAGCATTTT. It yields the protein CASSYLQGPPWPQHF.